These T cell receptor beta chains were read from a single sample in a study of blood T cell repertoires in COVID-19. Profiling relied on immunoSEQ multiplex PCR, and the TCRdb table lists in-frame clones only, not all of them. This sample yields 65,000 or so clones, of which around 66% are seen a single time; roughly 49% belongs to the top ten. Sequences were obtained from PBMCs or T cells enriched from blood (not recorded which). The receptors shown here come from an older woman who had been exposed to COVID-19. The CDR3 runs from the conserved cysteine through the conserved F or W. D genes are given only for firm matches.

D,J,V,length,CDR3
TRBD2,TRBJ2-5,TRBV7-8,17,CASSLGVGRGAVETQYF
-,TRBJ2-1,TRBV7-8,15,CASSAQGNFGNEQFF
TRBD2,TRBJ2-1,TRBV3-1/TRBV3-2,14,CASSRLAGANEQFF
TRBD2,TRBJ2-1,TRBV28,11,CASSLERGQFF
TRBD1,TRBJ1-5,TRBV5-4,16,CASSTTPTGGNQPQHF
-,TRBJ1-1,TRBV12-3/TRBV12-4,13,CASSWYEDTEAFF
-,TRBJ2-2,TRBV7-2,12,CASSLYLGELFF
-,TRBJ1-2,TRBV5-1,14,CASSPDPRGNGYTF
-,TRBJ1-2,TRBV7-2,13,CASSLGGAYGYTF
TRBD2,TRBJ2-3,TRBV24-1,14,CATAPAGRTDTQYF